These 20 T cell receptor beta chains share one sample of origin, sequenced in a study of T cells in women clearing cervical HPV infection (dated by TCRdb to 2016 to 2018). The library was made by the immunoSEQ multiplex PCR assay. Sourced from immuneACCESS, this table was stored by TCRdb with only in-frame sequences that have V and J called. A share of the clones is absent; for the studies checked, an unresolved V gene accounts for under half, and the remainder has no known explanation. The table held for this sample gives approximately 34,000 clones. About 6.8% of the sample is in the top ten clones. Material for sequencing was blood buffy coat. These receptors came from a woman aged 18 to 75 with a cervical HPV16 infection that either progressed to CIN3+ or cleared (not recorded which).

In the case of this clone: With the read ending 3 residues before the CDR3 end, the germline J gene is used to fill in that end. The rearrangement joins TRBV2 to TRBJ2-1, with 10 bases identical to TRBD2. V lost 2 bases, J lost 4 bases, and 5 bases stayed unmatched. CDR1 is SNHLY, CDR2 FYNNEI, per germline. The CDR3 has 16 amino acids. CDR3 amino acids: CASSELAGVAYNEQFF. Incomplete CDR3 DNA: TGTGCCAGCAGTGAACTAGCGGGAGTAGCATACAATGAG.

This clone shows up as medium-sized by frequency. Incomplete CDR3 DNA: TGCAGTGCTAGGCCCTTGGGCGGGACTAGCGGGAGTGGAGATACG. This sequence encodes CSARPLGGTSGSGDT. The full-length CDR3 reads as CSARPLGGTSGSGDTQYF. The chain is built from TRBV20-1 and TRBJ2-3, with 14 positions matching TRBD2. The CDR3 end falls 3 residues outside the read, so it is completed with the germline J gene. Germline values: CDR1 DFQATT, CDR2 SNEGSKA (reference sequence). This CDR3 has 18 amino acids. The junction had 13 bases not matched to a gene; V was cut back by 3 bases and J by 5 bases.

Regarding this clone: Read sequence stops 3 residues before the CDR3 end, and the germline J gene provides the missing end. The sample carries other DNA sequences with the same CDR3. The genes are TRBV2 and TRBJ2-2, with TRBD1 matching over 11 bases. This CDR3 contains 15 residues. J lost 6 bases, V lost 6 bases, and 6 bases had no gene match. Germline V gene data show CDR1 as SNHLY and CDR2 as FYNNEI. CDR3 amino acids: CASRTGTGGAGELFF. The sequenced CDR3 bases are TGTGCCAGCAGGACCGGGACAGGGGGTGCCGGGGAG.

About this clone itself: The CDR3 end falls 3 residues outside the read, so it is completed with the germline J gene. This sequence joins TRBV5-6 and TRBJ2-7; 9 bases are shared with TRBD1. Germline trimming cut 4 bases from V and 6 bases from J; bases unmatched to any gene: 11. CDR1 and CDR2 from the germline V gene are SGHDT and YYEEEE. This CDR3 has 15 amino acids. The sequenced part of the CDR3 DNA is TGTGCCAGCAGCCCGGCCGGGACAGGGAATAGCGAG. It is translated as CASSPAGTGNSE. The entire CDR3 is CASSPAGTGNSEQYF.

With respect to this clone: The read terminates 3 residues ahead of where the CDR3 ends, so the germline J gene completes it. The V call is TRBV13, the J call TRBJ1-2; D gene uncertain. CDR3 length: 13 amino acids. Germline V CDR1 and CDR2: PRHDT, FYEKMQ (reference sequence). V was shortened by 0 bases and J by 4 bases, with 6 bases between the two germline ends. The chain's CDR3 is CASSLGPSYGYTF. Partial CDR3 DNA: TGTGCCAGCAGCTTAGGTCCCAGCTATGGC. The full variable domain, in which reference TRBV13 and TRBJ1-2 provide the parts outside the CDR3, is AAGVIQSPRHLIKEKRETATLKCYPIPRHDTVYWYQQGPGQDPQFLISFYEKMQSDKGSIPDRFSAQQFSDYHSELNMSSLELGDSALYFCASSLGPSYGYTFGSGTRLTVV.

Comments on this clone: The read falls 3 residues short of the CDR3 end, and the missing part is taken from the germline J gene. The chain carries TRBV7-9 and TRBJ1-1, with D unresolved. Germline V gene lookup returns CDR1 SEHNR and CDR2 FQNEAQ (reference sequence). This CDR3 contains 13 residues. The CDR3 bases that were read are TGTGCCAGCAGCTTATCGGGTAATTTTGGG. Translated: CASSLSGNFG. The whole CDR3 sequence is CASSLSGNFGAFF.

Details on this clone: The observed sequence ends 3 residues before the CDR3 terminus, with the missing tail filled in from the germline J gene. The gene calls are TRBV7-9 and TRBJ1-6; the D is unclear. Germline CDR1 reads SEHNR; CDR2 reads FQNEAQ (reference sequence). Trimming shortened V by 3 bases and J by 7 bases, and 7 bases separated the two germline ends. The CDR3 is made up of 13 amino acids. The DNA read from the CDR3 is TGTGCCAGCAGCTTGCTACCGAATTCACCC. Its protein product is CASSLLPNSP. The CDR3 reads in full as CASSLLPNSPLHF.

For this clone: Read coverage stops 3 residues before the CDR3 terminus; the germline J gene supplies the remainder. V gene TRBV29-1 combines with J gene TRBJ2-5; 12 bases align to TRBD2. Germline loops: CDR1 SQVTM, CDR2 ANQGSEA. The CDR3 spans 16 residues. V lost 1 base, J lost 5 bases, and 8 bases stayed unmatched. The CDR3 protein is CSVEGSSGRAGETQYF. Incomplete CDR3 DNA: TGCAGCGTTGAAGGGTCTAGCGGGAGGGCCGGGGAGACC.

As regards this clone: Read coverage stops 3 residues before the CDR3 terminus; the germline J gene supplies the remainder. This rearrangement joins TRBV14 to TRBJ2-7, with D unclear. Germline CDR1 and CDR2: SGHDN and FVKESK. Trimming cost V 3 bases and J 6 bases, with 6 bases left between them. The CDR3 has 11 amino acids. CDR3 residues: CASSHGVEQYF. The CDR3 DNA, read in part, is TGTGCCAGCAGCCACGGTGTCGAG.

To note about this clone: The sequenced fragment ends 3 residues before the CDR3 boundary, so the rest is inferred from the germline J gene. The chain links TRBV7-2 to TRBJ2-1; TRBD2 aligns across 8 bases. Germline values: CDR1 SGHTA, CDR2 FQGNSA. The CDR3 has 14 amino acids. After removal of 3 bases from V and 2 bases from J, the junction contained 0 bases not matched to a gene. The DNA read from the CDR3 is TGTGCCAGCAGCTTTAGCGGGGCCTACAATGAG. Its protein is CASSFSGAYNE. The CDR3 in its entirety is CASSFSGAYNEQFF.

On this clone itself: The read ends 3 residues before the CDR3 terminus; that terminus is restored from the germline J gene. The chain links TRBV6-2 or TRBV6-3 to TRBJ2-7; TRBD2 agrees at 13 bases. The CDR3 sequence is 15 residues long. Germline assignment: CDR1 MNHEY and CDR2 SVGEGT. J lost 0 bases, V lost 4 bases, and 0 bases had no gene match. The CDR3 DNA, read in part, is TGTGCCAGCAGTTGGACTAGCGGGAGCTCCTACGAG. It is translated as CASSWTSGSSYE. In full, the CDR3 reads CASSWTSGSSYEQYF.

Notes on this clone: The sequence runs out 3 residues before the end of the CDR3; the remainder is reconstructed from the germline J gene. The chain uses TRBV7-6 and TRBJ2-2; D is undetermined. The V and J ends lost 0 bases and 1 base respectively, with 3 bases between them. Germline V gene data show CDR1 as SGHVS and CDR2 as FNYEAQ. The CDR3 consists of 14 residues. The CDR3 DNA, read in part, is TGTGCCAGCAGCTTAGCAGGGAACACCGGGGAG. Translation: CASSLAGNTGE. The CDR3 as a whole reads CASSLAGNTGELFF.

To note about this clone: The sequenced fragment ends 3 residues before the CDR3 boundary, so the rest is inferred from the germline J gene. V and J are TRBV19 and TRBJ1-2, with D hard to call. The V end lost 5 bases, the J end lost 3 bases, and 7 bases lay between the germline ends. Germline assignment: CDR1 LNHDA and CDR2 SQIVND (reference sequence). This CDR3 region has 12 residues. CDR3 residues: CASSSGYYGYTF. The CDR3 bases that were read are TGTGCCAGTAGTTCGGGGTACTATGGC.

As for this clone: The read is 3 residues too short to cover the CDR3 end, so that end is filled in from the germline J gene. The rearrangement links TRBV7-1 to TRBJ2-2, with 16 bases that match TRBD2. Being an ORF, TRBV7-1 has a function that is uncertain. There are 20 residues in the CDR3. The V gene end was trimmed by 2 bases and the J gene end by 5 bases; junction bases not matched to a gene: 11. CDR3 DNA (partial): TGTGCCAGCAGCTCAACAGGGGGACTAGCGGGAGGGTGGAGAACCGGGGAG. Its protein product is CASSSTGGLAGGWRTGE. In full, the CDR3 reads CASSSTGGLAGGWRTGELFF.

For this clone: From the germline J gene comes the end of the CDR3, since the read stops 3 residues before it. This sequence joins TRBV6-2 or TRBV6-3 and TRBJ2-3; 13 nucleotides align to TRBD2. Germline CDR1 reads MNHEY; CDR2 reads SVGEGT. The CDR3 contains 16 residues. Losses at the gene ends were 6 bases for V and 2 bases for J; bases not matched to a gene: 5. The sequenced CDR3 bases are TGTGCCAGCAGGGAGGGACTAGCGGGGCACACAGATACG. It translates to CASREGLAGHTDT. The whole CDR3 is CASREGLAGHTDTQYF.

The covered CDR3 bases are TGTGCCAGCAGCGTTGACAGGGGATGGTCACACGAG. This translates into CASSVDRGWSHE. The full CDR3 sequence reads CASSVDRGWSHEQYF. This chain links TRBV7-6 with TRBJ2-7; 8 positions match TRBD1. Read sequence stops 3 residues before the CDR3 end, and the germline J gene provides the missing end. V shed 5 bases and J 5 bases; nucleotides not matched to a gene: 11. This CDR3 has 15 amino acids. Germline assignment: CDR1 SGHVS and CDR2 FNYEAQ.

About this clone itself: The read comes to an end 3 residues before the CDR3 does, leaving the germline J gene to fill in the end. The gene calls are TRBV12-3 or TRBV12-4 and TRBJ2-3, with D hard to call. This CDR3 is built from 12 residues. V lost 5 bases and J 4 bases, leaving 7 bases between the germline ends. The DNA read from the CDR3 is TGTGCCAGCAGTCCTGACTCAGATACG. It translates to CASSPDSDT. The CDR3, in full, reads CASSPDSDTQYF.

The CDR3 protein is CASSLSPPGGGGADEQFF. The CDR3 DNA, read in part, is TGTGCCAGCAGCTTATCCCCCCCTGGGGGCGGGGGGGCCGATGAG. The chain is built from TRBV7-3 and TRBJ2-1, with 9 positions matching TRBD2. The read finishes 3 residues shy of the CDR3 end, and the germline J gene is used to complete it. V dropped 2 bases and J dropped 8; count of bases not matched to a gene: 16. CDR3 length: 18 amino acids. Germline-derived CDR1 and CDR2 are SGHTA and FQGTGA. The full variable domain, completed using reference TRBV7-3 and TRBJ2-1, is GAGVSQTPSNKVTEKGKYVELRCDPISGHTALYWYRQSLGQGPEFLIYFQGTGAADDSGLPNDRFFAVRPEGSVSTLKIQRTERGDSAVYLCASSLSPPGGGGADEQFFGPGTRLTVL.

The DNA read from the CDR3 is TGTGCCAGCAGCTTGGATCTTGCGGCTTACGAG. This encodes CASSLDLAAYE. The whole CDR3 protein reads CASSLDLAAYEQYF. The gene calls are TRBV7-2 and TRBJ2-7; D not certain. The DNA ends 3 residues before the CDR3 does, and the rest of the CDR3 is filled in from the germline J gene. The CDR3 loop spans 14 amino acids. The V gene lost 3 bases and the J gene lost 4 bases, with 13 bases spanning the gap. Germline CDR1 reads SGHTA; CDR2 reads FQGNSA.

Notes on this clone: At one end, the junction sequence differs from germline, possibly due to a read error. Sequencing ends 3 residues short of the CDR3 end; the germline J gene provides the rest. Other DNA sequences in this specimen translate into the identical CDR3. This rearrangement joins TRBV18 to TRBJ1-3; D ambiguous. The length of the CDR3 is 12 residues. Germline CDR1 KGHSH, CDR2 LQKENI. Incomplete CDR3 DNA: TGTGCCAGCTCACCGACTGGAAACACT. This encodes CASSPTGNT. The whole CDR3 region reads CASSPTGNTIYF.